This T cell receptor beta chain was captured in a study of blood T cells in healthy people across ages. The V and J ends lost 8 bases and 0 bases respectively, with 14 bases between them. The CDR3 loop spans 14 amino acids. A second about 6 to 12 cycle PCR used barcoded and J-beta primers. From the 5' RACE reads, TCRdb called clonotypes with MiXCR, one entry per CDR3 protein. Of 750,000 to 950,000 distinct CDR3 sequences listed, just under 30% are singletons. A few counts support this clonotype. The same data also went into a second study, on T cells of mothers and their children.

The rearrangement uses TRBV12-3 or TRBV12-4 and TRBJ2-7; D is perhaps TRBD1 or TRBD2 (6 bases each). Sequences were obtained from blood. This sequence was found in a woman in her thirties or forties in good health. CDR3 in amino acids: CASLLGGGSYEQYF. In DNA form, the CDR3 reads TGTGCCAGCCTCCTTGGAGGGGGCTCCTACGAGCAGTACTTC.